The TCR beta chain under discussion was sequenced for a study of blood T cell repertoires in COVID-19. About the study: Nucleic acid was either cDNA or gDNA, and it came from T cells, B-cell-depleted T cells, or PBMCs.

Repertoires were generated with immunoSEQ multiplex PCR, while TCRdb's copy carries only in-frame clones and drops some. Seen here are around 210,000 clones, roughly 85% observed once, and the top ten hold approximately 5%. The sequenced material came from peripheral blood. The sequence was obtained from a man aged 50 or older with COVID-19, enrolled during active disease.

CDR3 in DNA: TGCGCCAGCACTAATAATGTACTAACCGGGGAGCTGTTTTTT. It is translated as CASTNNVLTGELFF. The chain combines TRBV10-1 with TRBJ2-2; D unclear. Trimming pared 7 bases from V and 5 bases from J, leaving 14 bases between. Germline-derived CDR1 and CDR2 are WNHNN and SYGVQD (reference sequence). The CDR3 has 14 amino acids.